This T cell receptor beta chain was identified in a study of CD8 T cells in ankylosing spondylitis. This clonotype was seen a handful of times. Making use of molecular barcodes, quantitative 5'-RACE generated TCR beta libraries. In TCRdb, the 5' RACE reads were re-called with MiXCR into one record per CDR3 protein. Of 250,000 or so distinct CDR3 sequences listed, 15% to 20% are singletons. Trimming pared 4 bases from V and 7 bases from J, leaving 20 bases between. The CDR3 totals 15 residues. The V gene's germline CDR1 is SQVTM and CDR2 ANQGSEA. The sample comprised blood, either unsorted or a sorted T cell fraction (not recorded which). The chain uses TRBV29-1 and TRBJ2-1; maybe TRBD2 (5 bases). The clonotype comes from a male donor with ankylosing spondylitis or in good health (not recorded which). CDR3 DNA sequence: TGCAGCGTTGTGTATCTAGCAGTAAGGGTGAATGAGCAGTTCTTC. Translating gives CSVVYLAVRVNEQFF.